This record covers a single TCR beta chain. Its antigen target is currently unknown. It has no much larger one-base neighbor in the sample; base qualities were not kept. This sample stems from a study of a mutant IDH1 vaccine in newly diagnosed glioma (dated by TCRdb to the early 2020s). Study-level background: Across visits V03 through V10, patients got a total of eight vaccinations, given in weeks 1, 3, 5, 7, 11, 15, 19 and 23. Vaccination began 4-6 weeks after radiotherapy alone, or alongside temozolomide cycles in the chemotherapy-containing groups. Of the 25 to 40 treated patients, approximately 62% were male and 37.5% were female, and the mean age was 40.4 years. Prior to enrollment, standard therapy consisting of radiotherapy alone, temozolomide alone, or radiochemotherapy with temozolomide had been administered to patients, with the combination being received by most patients. Peripheral blood was collected at six visits: V03 (baseline), V05, V07, V10, V12 and V13. Longitudinal TCRB deep sequencing was performed for around 23 treated patients wherever samples were available for exploratory analyses. On the study overall, not on this receptor specifically: PBMC samples for TCRB deep sequencing were selected based on availability. Changes in the top peripheral T cell clonotypes picked up by TCRB sequencing did not appear to be linked to pseudoprogression. Immune responses induced by the vaccine were seen in 90% to 95% of patients across multiple MHC alleles. According to the authors, sample limitations meant that analyses of patient blood samples could not be reproduced.

From the cysteine through the phenylalanine, the CDR3 covers 15 amino acids. Left in the record is the CDR3 DNA by itself, 45 bases read in frame from the first base. The germline V gene sets CDR1 to MDHEN and CDR2 to SYDVKM. V is pruned by 6 bases and J by 2 bases, leaving 4 bases of the junction without a gene match. The library was produced with the immunoSEQ multiplex PCR assay. Rearranged TCR beta chain sequences were amplified with the hsTCRB Kit following the manufacturer's protocol. Sequencing of TCRB libraries was carried out on an Illumina MiSeq. Under the source paper's analysis protocol: The proprietary platform of the kit vendor was used for demultiplexing, trimming and gene mapping. TCRdb stores this immuneACCESS table with in-frame sequences only. Part of the clones is absent; in the studies checked, under half of the shortfall reflects unresolved V genes, and no reason is known for the rest. That table is the source of V, J and clone size, and D and trimming were worked out from the DNA. The table for this sample lists around 76,000 clones; more than 80% of them were counted only once. The top ten clonotypes cover over 0.7% of the sample.

According to the study, the label for this sample's time point signals: week 23, last vaccination. Every vaccine dose consisted of 300 ug of a 20-mer mutant IDH1 peptide in Montanide, administered subcutaneously together with topical imiquimod. Donors had newly diagnosed WHO grade 3 or 4 IDH1-mutant astrocytomas with loss of nuclear ATRX. The samples were drawn from NOA16, a multicentre, single-arm, open-label phase I trial in Germany that tested a mutant IDH1 peptide vaccine in humans for the first time. Genomic DNA for TCRB sequencing was isolated from EDTA blood with the DNeasy Blood and Tissue Kit.

This TCR derives from a woman aged 50 to 60 with glioma. The input for sequencing was PBMCs, taken from a glioma patient whose treatment included an IDH1 peptide vaccine. The chain was built from TRBV28 and TRBJ2-7; 13 of the junction bases match TRBD2. In nucleotide form, the sequence is TGTGCCAGCAGATCGACTAGCGGGGGGACCTACGAGCAGTACTTC. It translates to CASRSTSGGTYEQYF.